Sequencing of this T cell receptor beta chain was carried out in a study of T cells in narcolepsy. Germline assignment: CDR1 LNHDA and CDR2 SQIVND (reference sequence). V lost 4 bases to trimming and J lost 4 bases, with 14 bases between them. This CDR3 contains 14 residues. Measured with immunoSEQ multiplex PCR; TCRdb has only the in-frame clones, and not every one. The sample shows some 14,000 clones, 85% to 90% of them seen only once. Overall study results and limits: Autoreactive HCRT-specific and TRIB2-specific clonotypes were marked in same-patient CSF-versus-blood CD4+ comparisons.

This clone was picked up a small number of times. The antigen remains unidentified. The chain carries TRBV19 and TRBJ2-7, with a weak D call TRBD1 (6 bases). Source material: CD45RA- memory CD4+ T cells from PBMCs. This TCR was sampled from a human donor with narcolepsy. CDR3 sequence: CASSSTSGEYEQYF. The CDR3 nucleotides read TGTGCCAGTAGTAGTACGTCAGGGGAGTACGAGCAGTACTTC.